A single sample gave rise to the 14 T cell receptor beta chains below, sequenced in a study of shared clonotypes between healthy human individuals. Only in-frame clones appear in the TCRdb table, and some are missing; sequencing was by immunoSEQ multiplex PCR. The table lists roughly 2,500,000 clones, 80% to 95% of them singletons. The sample comprised naive CD4+ T cells from PBMCs. The subset here: CD45RA+ positively selected. The receptors stem from a man younger than 30 in good health. Some clones in this sample may be carry-over from other donors' samples.

The chain carries TRBV2 and TRBJ1-2; D gene ambiguous. The CDR3 is 16 amino acids. Trimming removed 0 bases from V and 0 bases from J, with 11 bases in between. Looked up from germline, CDR1 is SNHLY and CDR2 is FYNNEI. Here the CDR3 reads CASSEAGSLANYGYTF. The CDR3 DNA reads TGTGCCAGCAGTGAAGCGGGGAGCTTAGCTAACTATGGCTACACCTTC.

The chain couples TRBV27 to TRBJ2-7; 9 positions match TRBD1. The junction had 9 bases not matched to a gene; V was cut back by 7 bases and J by 5 bases. Looked up from germline, CDR1 is MNHEY and CDR2 is SMNVEV (reference sequence). CDR3 size: 14 residues. DNA for the CDR3: TGTGCCAGCAAACTACAGGGGGCGTCACACGAGCAGTACTTC. Protein sequence: CASKLQGASHEQYF.

The sample holds one count of this clone. The V call is TRBV28, the J call TRBJ1-1; 7 bases match TRBD1. The V gene's germline CDR1 is MDHEN and CDR2 SYDVKM. The CDR3 totals 15 residues. V dropped 6 bases and J dropped 1; count of bases not matched to a gene: 8. CDR3 in amino acids: CASRLQGGRNTEAFF. In nucleotides, the CDR3 is TGTGCCAGCAGACTCCAGGGGGGCAGGAACACTGAAGCTTTCTTT.

The chain carries TRBV11-1 and TRBJ2-7; D is possibly TRBD1 (5 bases). Trimming stripped 8 bases from V and 2 bases from J, with 10 bases between. Germline V gene sequence: CDR1 SGHAT, CDR2 FQDESV (reference sequence). This CDR3 is 12 amino acids long. The CDR3 here is CASGAETYEQYF. Written as DNA, the CDR3 is TGTGCCAGCGGGGCGGAGACCTACGAGCAGTACTTC.

V gene TRBV5-1 combines with J gene TRBJ1-3; TRBD1 matches 8 bases. V dropped 2 bases and J dropped 4; count of bases not matched to a gene: 5. The CDR3 is 15 residues long. Germline CDR1 SGHRS, CDR2 YFSETQ. CDR3 DNA: TGCGCCAGCAGCTTACAGGGGGTAAAAGGAAACACCATATATTTT. Protein product: CASSLQGVKGNTIYF.

The chain uses TRBV28 and TRBJ1-2; 12 nucleotides agree with TRBD1. Germline CDR1 and CDR2: MDHEN and SYDVKM. V was clipped by 7 bases and J by 3 bases; unmatched bases: 15. The CDR3 consists of 18 residues. For the CDR3, the DNA is TGTGCCAGCACCTCGCCCGGGACAGGGGGCCCTACCTACTATGGCTACACCTTC. It specifies CASTSPGTGGPTYYGYTF.

The V and J genes are TRBV29-1 and TRBJ2-3; TRBD2 agrees at 11 bases. The CDR3 has 16 residues. Germline V gene sequence: CDR1 SQVTM, CDR2 ANQGSEA. V was clipped by 4 bases and J by 0 bases; unmatched bases: 6. CDR3 DNA sequence: TGCAGCGTTGGGCGGACTAGCGGGTTTAGCACAGATACGCAGTATTTT. Its protein product is CSVGRTSGFSTDTQYF.

Concerning this clone itself: The same CDR3 also results from other DNA sequences found in this sample. The rearrangement joins TRBV28 to TRBJ1-3; D ambiguous. Per the germline V gene, CDR1 is MDHEN and CDR2 is SYDVKM. V lost 3 bases and J 0 bases, leaving 6 bases between the germline ends. The CDR3 covers 14 residues. CDR3 sequence (DNA): TGTGCCAGCAGTTTGGTTCTCTCTGGAAACACCATATATTTT. Translation: CASSLVLSGNTIYF.

This sequence joins TRBV7-2 and TRBJ2-7, with no clear D. V was clipped by 2 bases and J by 3 bases, with 11 bases between them. CDR1 and CDR2 from the germline V gene are SGHTA and FQGNSA. The CDR3 sequence is 14 residues long. CDR3 coding DNA: TGTGCCAGCAGCTTATATTCAGCTAACTACGAGCAGTACTTC. It translates to CASSLYSANYEQYF.

In its sample, this clone was seen once. V usage is TRBV27 and J usage is TRBJ2-2, with 10 bases aligning to TRBD2. The V and J ends lost 10 bases and 6 bases, in that order; junction bases with no gene match: 17. CDR1 MNHEY and CDR2 SMNVEV come from the germline V gene (reference sequence). The CDR3 runs 17 residues. The CDR3 nucleotides are TGTGCCACGGGCTCGCCGAAAGCGGGAGGGAGAGCCGGGGAGCTGTTTTTT. It encodes CATGSPKAGGRAGELFF.

This chain links TRBV28 with TRBJ2-7; either TRBD1 or TRBD2 may fit D (7 bases each). This CDR3 contains 18 residues. Trimming cost V 6 bases and J 2 bases, with 26 bases left between them. Germline V lookup: CDR1 MDHEN, CDR2 SYDVKM. The chain's CDR3 is CASSSFWEGRGGTYEQYF. The CDR3 nucleotides are TGTGCCAGCAGCTCATTTTGGGAAGGCAGGGGGGGAACCTACGAGCAGTACTTC.

V and J are TRBV5-1 and TRBJ2-1, with D possibly being TRBD2 (5 bases). Trimming stripped 1 base from V and 9 bases from J, with 11 bases between. CDR3 length: 13 residues. Looked up from germline, CDR1 is SGHRS and CDR2 is YFSETQ. CDR3 DNA sequence: TGCGCCAGCAGCTTGAGGGTAGAGGGTGAGCAGTTCTTC. Translation: CASSLRVEGEQFF.

The genes are TRBV28 and TRBJ2-3; a possible D gene is TRBD1 (6 bases). Germline values: CDR1 MDHEN, CDR2 SYDVKM. Deletions cut 8 bases from V and 2 bases from J, with 11 bases between. The length of the CDR3 is 13 residues. In DNA form, the CDR3 reads TGTGCCAGCCGACAGGTACTCACAGATACGCAGTATTTT. Its protein is CASRQVLTDTQYF.

The CDR3 protein is CASSPRDPGRRTF. The CDR3 coding sequence is TGTGCCAGCAGCCCCCGGGACCCAGGGCGGCGCACCTTC. The chain uses TRBV7-8 and TRBJ1-2, with a tentative D call TRBD1 (5 bases). The CDR3 is 13 residues long. The germline V gene has CDR1 SGHVS and CDR2 FQNEAQ. The V end lost 5 bases, the J end lost 13 bases, and 20 bases lay between the germline ends.